Listed here is a single TCR beta chain. Antigen: not known. The record originates from a study of regulatory T cells in long-lasting Graves disease. Study results and limitations: Persistent patients shared 2,741 public clonotypes among themselves. Newly diagnosed patients shared fewer, at nearly 1,000.

This CDR3 comprises 15 residues. The germline V gene encodes CDR1 SGHDT and CDR2 YYEEEE. After removal of 4 bases from V and 6 bases from J, the junction contained 11 bases not matched to a gene. Time point in this sample: newly diagnosed GD, antithyroid drugs for less than 3 months. Construction of the TCR library relied on RNA isolated from PBMCs. iRepertoire HTBI primers and Arm-PCR of CDR3 regions built TCR beta libraries. Using its own MiXCR run on the multiplex PCR reads, TCRdb lists one record per CDR3 protein. Here the sample spans 350,000 to 450,000 distinct CDR3 sequences, under 15% being singletons. These data also featured in a second study, about T cells in Graves' hyperthyroidism and ophthalmopathy.

The TCR originated in a woman aged 25-40 years with Graves disease. The material sequenced was peripheral blood mononuclear cells (PBMCs), taken at new diagnosis, from a patient treated with antithyroid drugs. The chain combines TRBV5-6 with TRBJ1-2, with 8 bases matching TRBD1. As DNA, the CDR3 is TGTGCCAGCAGCCCCGTCCAGGGGGCGGGAGATGGCTACACCTTC. Translated: CASSPVQGAGDGYTF.